This T cell receptor (beta chain) emerged from a study of graft-versus-host responses after intestinal transplantation. Sequenced by immunoSEQ multiplex PCR; TCRdb stores in-frame clones only, minus some. The table records some 100,000 clones, roughly 91% of them present only once. This CDR3 is 16 amino acids long. CDR1 is SGHDN and CDR2 is FVKESK in the germline V gene. The germline V and J ends were trimmed by 0 bases and 1 base, with 12 bases remaining between them. Broader study findings: Researchers found GvH clones in recipient marrow, and some showed up first in ileum or blood.

In the case of this clone: The antigen remains unidentified.

The source is a human donor who was the organ donor for an intestinal transplant. The chain employs TRBV14 and TRBJ1-1; the D is unclear. Material: unstimulated CD8+ T cells sorted from spleen or lymph node cells, obtained before transplant. The CDR3 nucleotides read TGTGCCAGCAGCCAAGAGGTCGGCGGAGAGAACACTGAAGCTTTCTTT. Translation gives CASSQEVGGENTEAFF.